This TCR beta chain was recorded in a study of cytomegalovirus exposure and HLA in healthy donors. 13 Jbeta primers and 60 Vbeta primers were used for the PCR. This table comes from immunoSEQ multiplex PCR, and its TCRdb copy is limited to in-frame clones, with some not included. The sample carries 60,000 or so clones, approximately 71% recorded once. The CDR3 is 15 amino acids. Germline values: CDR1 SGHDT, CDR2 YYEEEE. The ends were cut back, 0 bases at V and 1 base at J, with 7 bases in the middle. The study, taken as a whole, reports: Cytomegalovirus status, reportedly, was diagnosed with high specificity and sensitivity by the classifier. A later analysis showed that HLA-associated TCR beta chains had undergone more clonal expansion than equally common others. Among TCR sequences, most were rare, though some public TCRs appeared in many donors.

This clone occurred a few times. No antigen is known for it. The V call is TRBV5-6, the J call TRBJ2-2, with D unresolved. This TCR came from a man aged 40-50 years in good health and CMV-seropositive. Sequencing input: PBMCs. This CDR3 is CASSLGGVNTGELFF. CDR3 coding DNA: TGTGCCAGCAGCTTGGGAGGAGTGAACACCGGGGAGCTGTTTTTT. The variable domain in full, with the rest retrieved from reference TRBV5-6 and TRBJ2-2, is DAGVTQSPTHLIKTRGQQVTLRCSPKSGHDTVSWYQQALGQGPQFIFQYYEEEERQRGNFPDRFSGHQFPNYSSELNVNALLLGDSALYLCASSLGGVNTGELFFGEGSRLTVL.